This passage covers 9 T cell receptor beta chains from one sample sequenced in a study of blood T cell repertoires in COVID-19. Data came from immunoSEQ multiplex PCR; TCRdb stores just in-frame clones and leaves some out. Among under 90,000 clones listed, roughly 80% were seen once. Sequenced input: peripheral blood. The source is a man at least 80 years old with acute or convalescent COVID-19.

This clone is a singleton in its sample. V is TRBV2 and J is TRBJ1-2; unclear D gene. The CDR3 is 15 residues long. CDR1 and CDR2 from the germline V gene are SNHLY and FYNNEI. The V end was cut by 2 bases, the J end by 0 bases, with 10 bases between. The CDR3 reads CASSEKLITNYGYTF. The CDR3 DNA sequence: TGTGCCAGCAGTGAAAAACTGATTACTAACTATGGCTACACCTTC.

The chain joins TRBV28 to TRBJ1-1, with D possibly matching TRBD1 (6 bases). V dropped 5 bases and J dropped 1 base, with 17 bases sitting between them. CDR1 MDHEN and CDR2 SYDVKM come from the germline V gene. CDR3 length equals 16 residues. The CDR3 DNA follows: TGTGCCAGCAGTCTAGGGGCAGGGGCTACGAACACTGAAGCTTTCTTT. As protein: CASSLGAGATNTEAFF.

This clone was observed a handful of times. The CDR3 nucleotides read TGTGCCAGCAGTTGTCCCCTTGTGGAGGGCCACACTGAAGCTTTCTTT. Protein product: CASSCPLVEGHTEAFF. V and J are TRBV27 and TRBJ1-1; D is uncertain. Germline V gene lookup returns CDR1 MNHEY and CDR2 SMNVEV (reference sequence). V lost 4 bases and J 3 bases, leaving 18 bases between the germline ends. This CDR3 has 16 residues.

Of note for this clone: Different DNA sequences within this sample yield the same CDR3. The chain recombines TRBV6-2 or TRBV6-3 with TRBJ2-1; possibly TRBD2 for D (5 bases). This CDR3 is 12 amino acids long. The germline V gene encodes CDR1 MNHEY and CDR2 SVGEGT. Between the trimmed V and J ends, which lost 2 bases and 7 bases, there was a span of 6 bases. As DNA, the CDR3 is TGTGCCAGCAGTTACGAGGGTAATGAGCAGTTCTTC. Amino acid sequence: CASSYEGNEQFF.

CDR3 nucleotides: TGTGCCAGCAGTTGGCAGAACACAGATACGCAGTATTTT. Its protein is CASSWQNTDTQYF. This sequence joins TRBV6-2 or TRBV6-3 and TRBJ2-3; D is undetermined. This CDR3 contains 13 residues. Trimming removed 4 bases at V and 2 bases at J, with 7 bases between. Germline V gene lookup returns CDR1 MNHEY and CDR2 SVGEGT.

This chain joins TRBV19 and TRBJ1-4; no reliable D call. From germline, CDR1 is LNHDA and CDR2 SQIVND (reference sequence). This CDR3 comprises 14 residues. Trimming removed 6 bases from V and 0 bases from J, with 8 bases in between. The CDR3 DNA is TGTGCCAGTAGCCCCCAGACAACTAATGAAAAACTGTTTTTT. This codes for CASSPQTTNEKLFF.

This rearrangement joins TRBV9 to TRBJ1-2, with 7 bases fitting TRBD1. There are 15 residues in the CDR3. The junction had 9 bases not matched to a gene; V was cut back by 0 bases and J by 7 bases. The germline V gene has CDR1 SGDLS and CDR2 YYNGEE. As DNA, the CDR3 is TGTGCCAGCAGCGTAGGTTCAGTCAGGGGGATTGGCTACACCTTC. Residues: CASSVGSVRGIGYTF.

The chain carries TRBV9 and TRBJ2-2, with D maybe TRBD1 (5 bases). This CDR3 has 16 amino acids. Germline CDR1 SGDLS, CDR2 YYNGEE. V lost 7 bases and J lost 1, with 17 bases in between. CDR3 amino acids: CASAVGQRLNTGELFF. The CDR3 nucleotides read TGTGCCAGCGCCGTGGGGCAGAGATTGAACACCGGGGAGCTGTTTTTT.

The V and J genes are TRBV6-1 and TRBJ1-2, with 10 bases that match TRBD1. V lost 3 bases and J lost 8; bases outside the gene matches: 9. This CDR3 contains 15 residues. Germline CDR1 is MNHNS and CDR2 is SASEGT. This CDR3 reads CASSDTTGGGLGYTF. For the CDR3, the DNA is TGTGCCAGCAGTGATACGACAGGGGGCGGACTAGGCTACACCTTC.